This T cell receptor beta chain was identified in a study of blood T cell repertoires in COVID-19. The V end lost 3 bases, the J end lost 6 bases, and 14 bases lay between the germline ends. CDR1 MDHEN and CDR2 SYDVKM come from the germline V gene. This CDR3 has 15 amino acids. Clones were sequenced by immunoSEQ multiplex PCR, and TCRdb holds only the in-frame ones, with some missing. The profile shows around 130,000 clones, 84% of them singletons. The sample was peripheral blood. The TCR was taken from a man aged 25 to 40 with COVID-19, enrolled during active disease. The J gene is TRBJ2-2, the V gene TRBV28; tentative D call: TRBD2 (7 bases). In DNA form, the CDR3 reads TGTGCCAGCAGTTTGGGGGGGACATGGGCCGGGGAGCTGTTTTTT. Translating it yields CASSLGGTWAGELFF.